Following are 30 T cell receptor beta chains from one sample sequenced in a study of blood T cell repertoires in COVID-19. Sequencing used immunoSEQ multiplex PCR; TCRdb keeps in-frame clones, though not all of them. The data hold approximately 280,000 clones, with approximately 86% observed a single time. The sample taken for sequencing was peripheral blood. All receptors come from a man in his late teens or twenties with active or convalescent COVID-19.

About this clone: Other nucleotide sequences in the sample specify the same CDR3. V gene TRBV18 combines with J gene TRBJ1-6; TRBD1 agrees at 9 bases. Unmatched junction bases numbered 4, after V lost 6 bases and J lost 4 bases. The CDR3 has 15 amino acids. CDR1 KGHSH and CDR2 LQKENI come from the germline V gene. The CDR3 protein is CASSTDRGYNSPLHF. The CDR3 DNA is TGTGCCAGCTCTACGGACAGGGGTTATAATTCACCCCTCCACTTT.

The chain uses TRBV6-1 and TRBJ1-4, with 7 bases identical to TRBD1. From germline, CDR1 is MNHNS and CDR2 SASEGT. V was pared by 3 bases and J by 5 bases, with 6 bases of the junction left unmatched. The CDR3 is made up of 15 amino acids. The CDR3 region is CASSEVDRPNEKLFF. The CDR3 DNA sequence: TGTGCCAGCAGTGAGGTGGACAGGCCAAATGAAAAACTGTTTTTT.

V and J are TRBV6-5 and TRBJ2-7, with 10 nucleotides matching TRBD2. The V gene end was trimmed by 6 bases and the J gene end by 3 bases; junction bases not matched to a gene: 8. Looked up from germline, CDR1 is MNHEY and CDR2 is SVGAGI. The CDR3 spans 15 residues. CDR3 amino acids: CASRRSGGEGYEQYF. In nucleotides, the CDR3 is TGTGCCAGCAGGAGGAGCGGGGGGGAAGGCTACGAGCAGTACTTC.

The rearrangement uses TRBV11-3 and TRBJ2-5; D is uncertain. Germline V gene lookup returns CDR1 SGHNT and CDR2 YENEEA. Trimming pared 0 bases from V and 5 bases from J, leaving 7 bases between. The length of the CDR3 is 13 residues. The DNA for the CDR3 is TGTGCCAGCAGCTTAGATCTTCGGGAGACCCAGTACTTC. This gives the protein CASSLDLRETQYF.

The V call is TRBV9, the J call TRBJ1-2; TRBD1 might be the D (6 bases). Germline V gene sequence: CDR1 SGDLS, CDR2 YYNGEE. This CDR3 comprises 12 residues. Trimming removed 4 bases from V and 8 bases from J, with 12 bases in between. In DNA form, the CDR3 reads TGTGCCAGCAGCCGTACAGGGAACGGCTACACCTTC. As protein: CASSRTGNGYTF.

The rearrangement links TRBV4-3 to TRBJ2-1; 8 bases match TRBD2. There are 14 residues in the CDR3. Trimming removed 1 base from V and 8 bases from J; junction bases left unmatched: 4. CDR1 and CDR2 (germline): LGHNA, YSLEER. The CDR3 here is CASSQGLANDEQFF. DNA of the CDR3: TGCGCCAGCAGCCAAGGACTAGCGAACGATGAGCAGTTCTTC.

The V gene is TRBV15, the J gene TRBJ2-7; a possible D gene is TRBD2 (6 bases). The V gene lost 5 bases and the J gene lost 2 bases, with 13 bases spanning the gap. From germline, CDR1 is LNHNV and CDR2 YYDKDF (reference sequence). The CDR3 is 14 amino acids. As DNA, the CDR3 is TGTGCCACCAGCGGCGGGGCCGGCGCCTACGAGCAGTACTTC. Protein sequence: CATSGGAGAYEQYF.

The rearrangement links TRBV6-5 to TRBJ2-2; weak D call: TRBD1 (6 bases). The CDR3 totals 14 residues. The germline V and J ends were trimmed by 6 bases and 2 bases, with 10 bases remaining between them. Germline V lookup: CDR1 MNHEY, CDR2 SVGAGI. CDR3 loop: CASRRDINTGELFF. CDR3 in DNA: TGTGCCAGCAGGAGGGACATAAACACCGGGGAGCTGTTTTTT.

The V call is TRBV2, the J call TRBJ2-7, with TRBD2 matching over 10 bases. From germline, CDR1 is SNHLY and CDR2 FYNNEI. The trim removed 7 bases at V and 4 bases at J, leaving 13 bases unmatched. This CDR3 is built from 16 residues. The CDR3 DNA reads TGTGCCAGCATTACGGCACAGGTAGCGGGGGGTTACGAGCAGTACTTC. It encodes CASITAQVAGGYEQYF.

V gene TRBV6-5 combines with J gene TRBJ1-2; D is ambiguous. The CDR3 consists of 10 residues. The germline V gene has CDR1 MNHEY and CDR2 SVGAGI. With 6 bases removed from V and 8 bases from J, the gap between germline ends came to 7 bases. For the CDR3, the DNA is TGTGCCAGCAGGAACGGGGGCTACACCTTC. It is translated as CASRNGGYTF.

This chain links TRBV5-5 with TRBJ1-1; the D gene is possibly TRBD1 (5 bases). From germline, CDR1 is SGHKS and CDR2 YYEKEE (reference sequence). The V gene lost 3 bases and the J gene lost 2 bases, with 11 bases spanning the gap. This CDR3 is 14 amino acids long. CDR3 bases: TGTGCCAGCAGCTACCGGGACTTTAACACTGAAGCTTTCTTT. It is translated as CASSYRDFNTEAFF.

The J gene is TRBJ2-5, the V gene TRBV7-2, with D tentatively TRBD2 (5 bases). The CDR3 totals 17 residues. CDR1 and CDR2 (germline): SGHTA, FQGNSA. V dropped 5 bases and J dropped 0 bases, with 19 bases sitting between them. CDR3 nucleotides: TGTGCCAGCAGCCCCCTTTTTTTAGCGCCGTACCAAGAGACCCAGTACTTC. Translated: CASSPLFLAPYQETQYF.

The chain couples TRBV12-3 or TRBV12-4 to TRBJ1-2; D is perhaps TRBD1 (6 bases). Between the trimmed V and J ends, which lost 3 bases and 2 bases, there was a span of 7 bases. This CDR3 comprises 13 residues. CDR3 residues: CASSFQGNYGYTF. The CDR3 DNA is TGTGCCAGCAGTTTTCAGGGGAACTATGGCTACACCTTC.

The chain recombines TRBV7-8 with TRBJ2-7, with 8 nucleotides matching TRBD1. V trimming: 5 bases; J trimming: 3 bases; junction bases outside the gene matches: 9. CDR3 length: 15 amino acids. The germline CDR1 and CDR2 sequences are SGHVS and FQNEAQ. Here the CDR3 DNA reads TGTGCCAGCAGCCCAGGGGGCCTCAGGGTCTACGAGCAGTACTTC. The encoded protein is CASSPGGLRVYEQYF.

V usage is TRBV19 and J usage is TRBJ2-1; TRBD2 aligns across 9 bases. V dropped 0 bases and J dropped 4; count of bases not matched to a gene: 4. The CDR3 is 16 amino acids. The V gene's germline CDR1 is LNHDA and CDR2 SQIVND (reference sequence). CDR3 DNA: TGTGCCAGTAGTATAGAGAGCGGGGGGCGTTACAATGAGCAGTTCTTC. Translating gives CASSIESGGRYNEQFF.

The chain combines TRBV6-6 with TRBJ1-2; 8 nucleotides match TRBD1. This CDR3 is built from 15 residues. CDR1 and CDR2 from the germline V gene are MNHNY and SVGAGI (reference sequence). With V trimmed by 9 bases and J by 2 bases, 11 bases remained unmatched. CDR3 DNA: TGTGCCAGTCACGGAACAGGGGGGAAAAACTATGGCTACACCTTC. This encodes CASHGTGGKNYGYTF.

This clone was observed a single time. V and J are TRBV7-2 and TRBJ1-2, with D hard to call. Germline lookup yields CDR1 SGHTA and CDR2 FQGNSA. V was cut by 1 base and J by 5 bases, with 11 bases left in between. There are 14 residues in the CDR3. The CDR3 here is CASSLGRERYGYTF. Here the CDR3 DNA reads TGTGCCAGCAGCTTAGGGAGGGAACGGTATGGCTACACCTTC. Full variable domain (outside the CDR3, taken from reference TRBV7-2 and TRBJ1-2): GAGVSQSPSNKVTEKGKDVELRCDPISGHTALYWYRQSLGQGLEFLIYFQGNSAPDKSGLPSDRFSAERTGGSVSTLTIQRTQQEDSAVYLCASSLGRERYGYTFGSGTRLTVV.

V is TRBV6-1 and J is TRBJ1-2; 8 bases line up with TRBD1. V shed 3 bases, J shed 4 bases, and the junction held 13 bases outside the gene matches. The CDR3 is 17 amino acids. CDR1 and CDR2 (germline): MNHNS, SASEGT. The CDR3 nucleotides read TGTGCCAGCAGTGAGGGGGTGTGGCAGGGGGCAAGCTATGGCTACACCTTC. Translated: CASSEGVWQGASYGYTF.

The chain employs TRBV4-3 and TRBJ2-5, with 7 bases identical to TRBD2. The germline V gene encodes CDR1 LGHNA and CDR2 YSLEER. The CDR3 length is 15 residues. V shed 3 bases, J shed 2 bases, and the junction held 6 bases outside the gene matches. The CDR3 DNA sequence: TGCGCCAGCAGCCATTCTCGGGGGGTTCAAGAGACCCAGTACTTC. This codes for CASSHSRGVQETQYF.

Only a few counts were recorded for this clone. The CDR3 loop reads CASSLGQGTASYGYTF. As DNA, the CDR3 is TGTGCCAGCTCACTCGGACAGGGGACAGCCTCCTATGGCTACACCTTC. The genes are TRBV18 and TRBJ1-2; 9 bases map to TRBD1. Germline V gene data show CDR1 as KGHSH and CDR2 as LQKENI. The CDR3 has 16 residues. Trimming took 4 bases from V and 4 from J; bases not matched to a gene: 10. The full variable domain, its missing parts supplied by reference TRBV18 and TRBJ1-2, is NAGVMQNPRHLVRRRGQEARLRCSPMKGHSHVYWYRQLPEEGLKFMVYLQKENIIDESGMPKERFSAEFPKEGPSILRIQQVVRGDSAAYFCASSLGQGTASYGYTFGSGTRLTVV.

The chain has TRBV10-2 and TRBJ2-5; 10 nucleotides match TRBD2. V lost 5 bases, J lost 1 base, and 4 bases stayed unmatched. This CDR3 spans 15 amino acids. Germline V lookup: CDR1 WSHSY, CDR2 SAAADI. CDR3 bases: TGCGCCAGCAGTAAAGCGGGGGGGCTCCAAGAGACCCAGTACTTC. This sequence encodes CASSKAGGLQETQYF.

V is TRBV12-5 and J is TRBJ2-7, with a possible D match to TRBD2 (6 bases). CDR3 length equals 13 residues. The V end was cut by 6 bases, the J end by 4 bases, with 13 bases between. CDR1 and CDR2 (germline): LGHNT, FRNRAP. CDR3 sequence: CASGNGRGYEQYF. DNA of the CDR3: TGTGCTAGTGGCAACGGGCGGGGATACGAGCAGTACTTC.

The chain employs TRBV9 and TRBJ2-3; 10 bases agree with TRBD1. Germline assignment: CDR1 SGDLS and CDR2 YYNGEE. Unmatched junction bases numbered 7, after V lost 3 bases and J lost 9 bases. This CDR3 has 14 amino acids. CDR3 loop: CASSGRTGGGTQYF. The CDR3 bases are TGTGCCAGCAGCGGGCGGACAGGGGGGGGCACGCAGTATTTT.

The chain recombines TRBV2 with TRBJ2-5; unclear D gene. The CDR3 extends over 13 amino acids. Germline V CDR1 and CDR2: SNHLY, FYNNEI. Between the trimmed V and J ends, which lost 8 bases and 0 bases, there was a span of 10 bases. CDR3 bases: TGTGCCAGCGTCCGCGCGTACCAAGAGACCCAGTACTTC. Translating it yields CASVRAYQETQYF.

The rearrangement joins TRBV14 to TRBJ1-5; D is uncertain. Germline lookup yields CDR1 SGHDN and CDR2 FVKESK. V shed 1 base and J shed 3 bases, with 10 bases lying between them. There are 15 residues in the CDR3. CDR3 sequence: CASSQGRGPNQPQHF. The CDR3 nucleotides read TGTGCCAGCAGCCAAGGACGAGGGCCCAATCAGCCCCAGCATTTT.

This clone has a single count. This chain links TRBV5-6 with TRBJ2-5, with a tentative D call TRBD2 (6 bases). Germline assignment: CDR1 SGHDT and CDR2 YYEEEE. The CDR3 has 14 amino acids. Trimming removed 2 bases at V and 3 bases at J, with 11 bases between. CDR3 in amino acids: CASSFVPGEETQYF. As DNA, the CDR3 is TGTGCCAGCAGCTTCGTTCCGGGGGAAGAGACCCAGTACTTC. Full variable domain (remainder filled in from reference TRBV5-6 and TRBJ2-5): DAGVTQSPTHLIKTRGQQVTLRCSPKSGHDTVSWYQQALGQGPQFIFQYYEEEERQRGNFPDRFSGHQFPNYSSELNVNALLLGDSALYLCASSFVPGEETQYFGPGTRLLVL.

This chain connects TRBV7-2 to TRBJ1-6; a possible D gene is TRBD1 (6 bases). Trimming pared 1 base from V and 10 bases from J, leaving 11 bases between. The V gene's germline CDR1 is SGHTA and CDR2 FQGNSA. This CDR3 is built from 14 residues. DNA of the CDR3: TGTGCCAGCAGCTTAGGGACAGAGGCCTCACCCCTCCACTTT. This translates into CASSLGTEASPLHF.

The chain employs TRBV27 and TRBJ2-1, with TRBD1 as a possible D gene (6 bases). Germline values: CDR1 MNHEY, CDR2 SMNVEV (reference sequence). There are 13 residues in the CDR3. V was pared by 5 bases and J by 9 bases, with 14 bases between. The CDR3 is CASSITGLGEQFF. The CDR3 bases are TGTGCCAGCAGTATTACAGGGTTGGGTGAGCAGTTCTTC.

The chain recombines TRBV19 with TRBJ1-5; 7 nucleotides align to TRBD1. With 7 bases clipped from V and 3 bases from J, the junction kept 15 bases outside the gene matches. This CDR3 region has 17 residues. CDR1 and CDR2 (germline): LNHDA, SQIVND (reference sequence). The CDR3 DNA sequence: TGTGCCAGTAAGGGGGGATACAGGGGCGCCCACAATCAGCCCCAGCATTTT. It is translated as CASKGGYRGAHNQPQHF.

This chain links TRBV9 with TRBJ2-1, with 11 bases fitting TRBD2. V was pared by 1 base and J by 10 bases, with 7 bases of the junction left unmatched. The CDR3 loop spans 15 amino acids. From germline, CDR1 is SGDLS and CDR2 YYNGEE. The CDR3 bases are TGTGCCAGCAGCGTACTAGCGGGGGGCTTGGAGGAGCAGTTCTTC. Translation gives CASSVLAGGLEEQFF. Complete variable domain (other parts from reference TRBV9 and TRBJ2-1): DSGVTQTPKHLITATGQRVTLRCSPRSGDLSVYWYQQSLDQGLQFLIQYYNGEERAKGNILERFSAQQFPDLHSELNLSSLELGDSALYFCASSVLAGGLEEQFFGPGTRLTVL.